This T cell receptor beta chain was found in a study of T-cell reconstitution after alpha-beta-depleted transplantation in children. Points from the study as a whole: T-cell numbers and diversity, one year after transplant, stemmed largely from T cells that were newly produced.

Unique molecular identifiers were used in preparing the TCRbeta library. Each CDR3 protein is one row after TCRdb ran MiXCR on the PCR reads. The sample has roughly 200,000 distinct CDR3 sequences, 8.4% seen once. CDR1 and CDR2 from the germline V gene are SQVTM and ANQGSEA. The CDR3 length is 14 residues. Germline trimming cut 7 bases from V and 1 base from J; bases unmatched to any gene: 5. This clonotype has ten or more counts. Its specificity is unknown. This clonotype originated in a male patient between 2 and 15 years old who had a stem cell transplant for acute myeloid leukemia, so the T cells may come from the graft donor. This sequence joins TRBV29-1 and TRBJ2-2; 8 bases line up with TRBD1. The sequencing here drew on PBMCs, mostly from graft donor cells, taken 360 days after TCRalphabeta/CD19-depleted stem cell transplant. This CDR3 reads CSAQGALNTGELFF. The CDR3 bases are TGCAGCGCCCAGGGGGCTCTGAACACCGGGGAGCTGTTTTTT.